Listed here is a single TCR beta chain. The assay was immunoSEQ multiplex PCR, and TCRdb's table has in-frame clones only and misses some. This sample has 150,000 to 190,000 clones, with around nine tenths found just once. The V end lost 1 base, the J end lost 5 bases, and 8 bases lay between the germline ends. This CDR3 has 13 amino acids. CDR1 is LGHDT and CDR2 is YNNKEL in the germline V gene (reference sequence). The sample belongs to a study of T cell responses to AZD1222 COVID-19 vaccine. The TCR was taken from an adult who had recovered from COVID-19. The sample here was peripheral blood, taken after recovery from COVID-19. The chain has TRBV3-1 (or the pseudogene TRBV3-2) and TRBJ1-2; no definite D call. The CDR3 loop is CASSQAAQYGYTF. CDR3 nucleotide sequence: TGTGCCAGCAGCCAAGCAGCCCAGTATGGCTACACCTTC.